These 10 T cell receptor beta chains originate from one sample sequenced in a study of blood T cells in healthy people across ages. For the second PCR, which ran for roughly 6 to 11 cycles, a sample-barcoded 5' primer and a J-beta primer mix were used. One entry per CDR3 protein, called by TCRdb with MiXCR from the 5' RACE reads. The data contain approximately 2,000,000 distinct CDR3 sequences, approximately 39% of them singletons. The sequenced sample consisted of blood. These receptor sequences come from a human donor in good health.

The chain has TRBV20-1 and TRBJ2-5, with D tentatively TRBD1 (7 bases). V was clipped by 2 bases and J by 5 bases, with 15 bases between them. The germline V gene has CDR1 DFQATT and CDR2 SNEGSKA (reference sequence). The CDR3 contains 14 residues. The CDR3 DNA follows: TGCAGTGCTAGACTGACAGGGAGGCAGGAGACCCAGTACTTC. This encodes CSARLTGRQETQYF.

About this clonotype itself: The junction departs from the called germline gene at one end, perhaps through a read error. The chain links TRBV7-7 to TRBJ2-7; the match to TRBD1 covers 9 bases. CDR3 length: 15 amino acids. The germline V gene encodes CDR1 SSHAT and CDR2 FNYEAQ (reference sequence). The CDR3 DNA is TGTGCTAGCAGCTCCGGGACAGGGAGGTCGGGGGAGCAGTACTTC. It codes for CASSSGTGRSGEQYF.

DNA of the CDR3: TGTGCCAGCAGCCACAGGGGGGGACACAACAATGAGCAGTTCTTC. It translates to CASSHRGGHNNEQFF. V and J are TRBV3-1 and TRBJ2-1; D is possibly TRBD1 or TRBD2 (7 bases each). This CDR3 contains 15 residues. V was trimmed by 3 bases and J by 5 bases, leaving 14 bases between them. CDR1 LGHDT and CDR2 YNNKEL come from the germline V gene (reference sequence).

The V call is TRBV4-3, the J call TRBJ2-7, with TRBD1 identical over 10 bases. Germline V gene data show CDR1 as LGHNA and CDR2 as YSLEER. This CDR3 is 13 amino acids long. Trimming cost V 9 bases and J 3 bases; bases outside gene matches: 5. The CDR3 sequence: CASRQGAGYEQYF. The CDR3 DNA reads as TGCGCCAGTAGACAGGGGGCTGGCTACGAGCAGTACTTC.

In regard to this clonotype: An end of the junction differs from the germline gene, which may be a read error. V and J are TRBV27 and TRBJ2-6; the D gene could be TRBD1 or TRBD2 (5 bases each). Germline CDR1 reads MNHEY; CDR2 reads SMNVEV (reference sequence). CDR3 size: 13 residues. CDR3 nucleotides: TGTGCCAGCGCAGTCATGGGGGTCAACGTCCTGACTTTC. It encodes CASAVMGVNVLTF. Combining the CDR3 with reference TRBV27 and TRBJ2-6 gives the whole variable domain EAQVTQNPRYLITVTGKKLTVTCSQNMNHEYMSWYRQDPGLGLRQIYYSMNVEVTDKGDVPEGYKVSRKEKRNFPLILESPSPNQTSLYFCASAVMGVNVLTFGAGSRLTVL.

This clonotype was recorded once. The rearrangement joins TRBV5-1 to TRBJ2-7, with a weak D call TRBD2 (5 bases). Germline CDR1 and CDR2: SGHRS and YFSETQ. CDR3 length: 16 residues. V was clipped by 0 bases and J by 0 bases, with 13 bases between them. The CDR3 DNA follows: TGCGCCAGCAGCTTGGGACCGGGATCGAGCTCCTACGAGCAGTACTTC. This encodes CASSLGPGSSSYEQYF.

The rearrangement uses TRBV2 and TRBJ2-3; D gene unclear. V lost 6 bases to trimming and J lost 5 bases, with 9 bases between them. Germline CDR1 and CDR2: SNHLY and FYNNEI. The CDR3 sequence is 12 residues long. The DNA of the CDR3 is TGTGCCAGCAGATACTACGGAGATACGCAGTATTTT. The encoded protein is CASRYYGDTQYF.

This clonotype appeared a few times. This chain links TRBV7-2 with TRBJ2-5; D is uncertain. Germline V gene sequence: CDR1 SGHTA, CDR2 FQGNSA. There are 15 residues in the CDR3. Trimming left V 5 bases short and J 1 base short, with 14 bases between. In nucleotides, the CDR3 is TGTGCCAGCAGCCCTATCGGGTTATCCCAAGAGACCCAGTACTTC. This sequence encodes CASSPIGLSQETQYF. The full variable domain, with the rest looked up from reference TRBV7-2 and TRBJ2-5, is GAGVSQSPSNKVTEKGKDVELRCDPISGHTALYWYRQSLGQGLEFLIYFQGNSAPDKSGLPSDRFSAERTGGSVSTLTIQRTQQEDSAVYLCASSPIGLSQETQYFGPGTRLLVL.

V and J are TRBV7-2 and TRBJ2-1; D might be TRBD1 or TRBD2, each matching 5 bases. The V gene lost 6 bases and the J gene lost 7 bases, with 13 bases spanning the gap. The CDR3 loop spans 13 amino acids. Per germline, CDR1 SGHTA and CDR2 FQGNSA. CDR3 in DNA: TGTGCCAGCAGGACCAGGGAGTGGAATGAGCAGTTCTTC. Translating gives CASRTREWNEQFF.

This sequence joins TRBV12-3 or TRBV12-4 and TRBJ2-7, with 8 bases matching TRBD1. The V and J ends lost 4 bases and 4 bases, in that order; junction bases with no gene match: 9. The CDR3 has 15 residues. The CDR3 spells CASSSISGGEYEQYF. In DNA, the CDR3 is TGTGCCAGCAGTTCCATATCAGGGGGCGAATACGAGCAGTACTTC.